A single sample gave rise to the 14 T cell receptor beta chains below, sequenced in a study of regulatory T cells in long-lasting Graves disease (dated by TCRdb to the early 2020s). Preparation of the library involved multiplex PCR. The listed sequencing device is Illumina HiSeq 4000. CDR3 regions were amplified by Arm-PCR with iRepertoire HTBI primers to construct TCR beta libraries. TCRdb handled the public reads itself, with Q25 trimming in fastp and clone calling in MiXCR, and kept productive beta chains. Entries are consolidated by CDR3 protein sequence, retaining the most common genes and DNA. This sample is represented by roughly 420,000 distinct CDR3 sequences; roughly 16% of them were singletons. The ten largest account for 22% of the sample. Per the publication, the time point label means: newly diagnosed GD, antithyroid drugs for less than 3 months. RNA was extracted from PBMCs in TRIzol for both TCR sequencing and RNA sequencing.

The input for sequencing was peripheral blood mononuclear cells (PBMCs), taken at new diagnosis, from a patient treated with antithyroid drugs. These receptors were collected from a female donor with Graves disease.

The chain couples TRBV11-2 to TRBJ2-7; D possibly matches TRBD1 or TRBD2 (6 bases each). CDR3 length equals 17 residues. The V and J ends lost 4 bases and 9 bases respectively, with 28 bases between them. Germline V CDR1 and CDR2: SGHAT, FQNNGV. The CDR3 here is CASSSRGGAGRPEGQYF. The CDR3 nucleotides read TGTGCCAGCAGCTCCAGGGGCGGGGCGGGCAGGCCAGAGGGGCAGTACTTC.

At least ten counts were recorded for this clonotype. Because the CDR3 is missing its conserved closing phenylalanine or tryptophan, this is likely a read error. In DNA, the CDR3 is TGTGCCAGCAGTGGACTATCTGCCTCCTACGAGCAGTACCTC. This translates into CASSGLSASYEQYL. J is TRBJ2-7 and V is TRBV6-1, with a weak D call TRBD2 (5 bases). The ends were cut back, 4 bases at V and 0 bases at J, with 10 bases in the middle. This CDR3 has 14 residues. Germline values: CDR1 MNHNS, CDR2 SASEGT.

This clonotype was recorded at least ten times. The chain combines TRBV5-1 with TRBJ2-7; D is possibly TRBD2 (6 bases). V lost 4 bases and J 0 bases, leaving 14 bases between the germline ends. The V gene's germline CDR1 is SGHRS and CDR2 YFSETQ. The length of the CDR3 is 15 residues. As DNA, the CDR3 is TGCGCCAGCAGCCGGGGGACCGAAGACTCCTACGAGCAGTACTTC. Its protein is CASSRGTEDSYEQYF.

This chain joins TRBV28 and TRBJ2-1; TRBD2 matches 11 bases. From germline, CDR1 is MDHEN and CDR2 SYDVKM. Trimming at V came to 8 bases and at J to 0 bases, leaving 6 bases not matched to a gene. This CDR3 region has 16 residues. CDR3 DNA sequence: TGTGCCAGCGGACTAGCGGGCTGGAGCTCCTACAATGAGCAGTTCTTC. This translates into CASGLAGWSSYNEQFF.

This clonotype was counted ten times or more. The chain combines TRBV27 with TRBJ2-7; no definite D call. The germline V and J ends were trimmed by 4 bases and 3 bases, with 13 bases remaining between them. Germline loops: CDR1 MNHEY, CDR2 SMNVEV (reference sequence). This CDR3 has 14 residues. CDR3: CASSSLSLIYEQYF. Written as DNA, the CDR3 is TGTGCCAGCAGTTCCCTATCCTTGATCTACGAGCAGTACTTC.

The V call is TRBV27, the J call TRBJ2-3; TRBD1 agrees at 8 bases. V lost 3 bases to trimming and J lost 4 bases; unmatched junction nucleotides: 6. CDR1 and CDR2 from the germline V gene are MNHEY and SMNVEV (reference sequence). The CDR3 loop spans 15 amino acids. CDR3: CASSFLQGASDTQYF. In DNA form, the CDR3 reads TGTGCCAGCAGTTTTCTCCAGGGGGCGTCAGATACGCAGTATTTT.

Notes on this clonotype: A much larger clone lies a single base off, so this may be a read error. This chain joins TRBV27 and TRBJ2-1; D gene uncertain. The CDR3 contains 11 residues. V gave up 3 bases and J gave up 11 bases, with 8 bases separating them. Germline lookup yields CDR1 MNHEY and CDR2 SMNVEV (reference sequence). The CDR3 nucleotides read TGTGCCAGCAGTTTTGGGAATAAGCAGTTCTTC. Its protein product is CASSFGNKQFF.

This clonotype has a count of ten or more. The chain links TRBV4-1 to TRBJ2-1, with D possibly TRBD1 on 7 matching bases. The CDR3 is made up of 16 amino acids. Germline CDR1 is MGHRA and CDR2 is YSYEKL. V lost 0 bases to trimming and J lost 0 bases, with 9 bases between them. The CDR3 DNA sequence: TGCGCCAGCAGCCAAGATCAGGGGGGCTCCTACAATGAGCAGTTCTTC. This gives the protein CASSQDQGGSYNEQFF.

This clonotype was recorded at least ten times. The chain recombines TRBV24-1 with TRBJ2-3; D could derive from TRBD1 or TRBD2 (5 bases each). V was clipped by 4 bases and J by 5 bases, with 12 bases between them. CDR1 is KGHDR, CDR2 SFDVKD, per germline. CDR3 length: 14 amino acids. In DNA form, the CDR3 reads TGTGCCACCAGTGACCCCGGGACCTTAGATACGCAGTATTTT. This encodes CATSDPGTLDTQYF.

This clonotype was observed at least ten times. The rearrangement links TRBV20-1 to TRBJ2-5, with 16 bases fitting TRBD2. The junction had 9 bases not matched to a gene; V was cut back by 3 bases and J by 2 bases. Germline V gives CDR1 DFQATT, CDR2 SNEGSKA (reference sequence). The CDR3 consists of 18 residues. The CDR3 DNA follows: TGCAGTGCTAGCGGGACTAGCGGGGGGGCCGACACACAAGAGACCCAGTACTTC. This translates into CSASGTSGGADTQETQYF.

This clonotype was seen at least ten times. The chain employs TRBV7-9 and TRBJ2-3; TRBD1 might be the D (7 bases). Germline-derived CDR1 and CDR2 are SEHNR and FQNEAQ (reference sequence). This CDR3 has 16 amino acids. V dropped 5 bases and J dropped 5 bases, with 20 bases sitting between them. The DNA for the CDR3 is TGTGCCAGCAGCGACGACCTTCAGGGGGGAAGAGATACGCAGTATTTT. This gives the protein CASSDDLQGGRDTQYF.

The chain employs TRBV6-1 and TRBJ2-1, with 7 bases matching TRBD2. The CDR3 totals 13 residues. J lost 2 bases, V lost 9 bases, and 4 bases had no gene match. In germline, CDR1 is MNHNS, CDR2 SASEGT. CDR3 nucleotides: TGTGCCAGTGGGAGGGCTACCTACAATGAGCAGTTCTTC. Encoded protein: CASGRATYNEQFF.

The rearrangement joins TRBV4-1 to TRBJ1-5; tentative D call: TRBD1 (5 bases). The CDR3 covers 14 residues. V lost 4 bases to trimming and J lost 7 bases, with 14 bases between them. The germline gives CDR1 MGHRA, CDR2 YSYEKL. Written as DNA, the CDR3 is TGCGCCAGCAGCCCCCAGGGTTCGGGCCAGCCCCAGCATTTT. Encoded protein: CASSPQGSGQPQHF.

This clonotype has more than one count but fewer than ten. V is TRBV6-1 and J is TRBJ1-2, with D uncertain. This CDR3 has 14 amino acids. V was trimmed by 7 bases and J by 1 base, leaving 13 bases between them. The V gene's germline CDR1 is MNHNS and CDR2 SASEGT. In nucleotides, the CDR3 is TGTGCCAGCATAGCAGCCAGGAATAACTATGGCTACACCTTC. It yields the protein CASIAARNNYGYTF.